Detailed here is one T cell receptor beta chain. The sample originates from a study of Ad26.COV2.S vaccination and SARS-CoV-2 variants. Treatment here: roughly 18 received Ad26.COV2.S at low or high dose, single or two shots; 5 received placebo; per-sample allocation not given. Sampling was performed 63 days after the first vaccine or placebo injection. This vaccine is an Ad26 vector that expresses the Wuhan-strain SARS-CoV-2 spike. Germline lookup yields CDR1 MNHNY and CDR2 SVGAGI (reference sequence). Trimming stripped 6 bases from V and 6 bases from J, with 14 bases between. The CDR3 is 14 amino acids. TCRdb's table, derived via immunoSEQ multiplex PCR, lists solely in-frame clones and lacks some. The profile shows roughly 380,000 clones, 88% of them singletons.

The chain links TRBV6-6 to TRBJ1-4; possible D gene TRBD1, 6 bases. This receptor was obtained from a person aged 18-65 years who received the Ad26.COV2.S COVID-19 vaccine or a placebo. The sequenced sample was peripheral blood, obtained in a trial of Ad26.COV2.S vaccine versus placebo. The CDR3 is CASRDRTWDEKLFF. As DNA, the CDR3 is TGTGCCAGCAGAGACAGGACGTGGGATGAAAAACTGTTTTTT.